These T cell receptor beta chains were read from a single sample in a study of shared clonotypes between healthy human individuals. Measured with immunoSEQ multiplex PCR; TCRdb has only the in-frame clones, and not every one. Among around 1.5 million clones listed, approximately 98% were seen once. The sequenced sample was naive CD4+ T cells sorted from blood. The receptors here all came from a man under 40 in good health. Each CDR3 is given with its conserved first and last residue. Each record gives: clone size, J gene, D gene, V gene, CDR3 protein, CDR3 DNA. D genes are given only for firm matches. Clone size appears in some rows only: once, few, many, or a class for an expanded clone.

clone size: -
J gene: TRBJ1-2
D gene: TRBD1
V gene: TRBV7-9
CDR3 protein: CASSTGVKGYTF
CDR3 DNA: TGTGCCAGCAGCACAGGGGTAAAGGGCTACACCTTC

clone size: -
J gene: TRBJ2-5
D gene: -
V gene: TRBV18
CDR3 protein: CASSPGGETQYF
CDR3 DNA: TGTGCCAGCTCACCGGGCGGGGAGACCCAGTACTTC

clone size: once
J gene: TRBJ2-7
D gene: -
V gene: TRBV25-1
CDR3 protein: CASSDDGGSYEQYF
CDR3 DNA: TGTGCCAGCAGTGACGACGGAGGCTCCTACGAGCAGTACTTC

clone size: -
J gene: TRBJ1-1
D gene: -
V gene: TRBV6-6
CDR3 protein: CASSPVQGSTEAFF
CDR3 DNA: TGTGCCAGCAGTCCTGTGCAGGGTAGCACTGAAGCTTTCTTT

clone size: -
J gene: TRBJ2-3
D gene: -
V gene: TRBV5-1
CDR3 protein: CASSGRGWGTDTQYF
CDR3 DNA: TGCGCCAGCAGCGGCAGGGGTTGGGGCACAGATACGCAGTATTTT

clone size: -
J gene: TRBJ2-3
D gene: -
V gene: TRBV7-8
CDR3 protein: CASSWRAAPDTQYF
CDR3 DNA: TGTGCCAGCAGCTGGCGGGCTGCGCCAGATACGCAGTATTTT

clone size: once
J gene: TRBJ1-4
D gene: -
V gene: TRBV10-1
CDR3 protein: CASRAGTDNEKLFF
CDR3 DNA: TGCGCCAGCCGGGCCGGGACGGACAATGAAAAACTGTTTTTT

clone size: -
J gene: TRBJ2-3
D gene: -
V gene: TRBV2
CDR3 protein: CASKVGAATDTQYF
CDR3 DNA: TGTGCCAGCAAGGTTGGAGCGGCCACAGATACGCAGTATTTT

clone size: -
J gene: TRBJ2-7
D gene: TRBD2
V gene: TRBV7-8
CDR3 protein: CASSLEFGRLARRPYEQYF
CDR3 DNA: TGTGCCAGCAGCTTAGAATTCGGGAGGCTAGCGAGGAGACCCTACGAGCAGTACTTC

clone size: -
J gene: TRBJ2-3
D gene: TRBD1
V gene: TRBV9
CDR3 protein: CASGQGSSTDTQYF
CDR3 DNA: TGTGCCAGCGGACAGGGGTCCAGCACAGATACGCAGTATTTT

clone size: -
J gene: TRBJ1-1
D gene: -
V gene: TRBV7-8
CDR3 protein: CASRPTEMNTEAFF
CDR3 DNA: TGTGCCAGCAGACCCACAGAAATGAACACTGAAGCTTTCTTT

clone size: -
J gene: TRBJ1-1
D gene: -
V gene: TRBV29-1
CDR3 protein: CSVTGTLNTEAFF
CDR3 DNA: TGCAGCGTAACCGGGACACTTAACACTGAAGCTTTCTTT

clone size: -
J gene: TRBJ2-6
D gene: -
V gene: TRBV9
CDR3 protein: CASMRSSGANVLTF
CDR3 DNA: TGTGCCAGCATGAGGAGCTCTGGGGCCAACGTCCTGACTTTC

clone size: -
J gene: TRBJ2-7
D gene: TRBD2
V gene: TRBV5-4
CDR3 protein: CASSLRVGGSVEQYF
CDR3 DNA: TGTGCCAGCAGCCTCCGGGTGGGAGGGTCGGTCGAGCAGTACTTC

clone size: -
J gene: TRBJ2-7
D gene: -
V gene: TRBV18
CDR3 protein: CASSPGSHEQYF
CDR3 DNA: TGTGCCAGCTCACCAGGTAGTCACGAGCAGTACTTC

clone size: -
J gene: TRBJ1-4
D gene: -
V gene: TRBV11-2
CDR3 protein: CASSLDEGKATNEKLFF
CDR3 DNA: TGTGCCAGCAGCTTAGATGAGGGGAAGGCGACTAATGAAAAACTGTTTTTT

clone size: -
J gene: TRBJ2-7
D gene: TRBD2
V gene: TRBV5-8
CDR3 protein: CASSLAPLAGHSYEQYF
CDR3 DNA: TGTGCCAGCAGCTTGGCCCCTTTAGCGGGACACTCCTACGAGCAGTACTTC

clone size: -
J gene: TRBJ2-5
D gene: -
V gene: TRBV21-1
CDR3 protein: CASRRVGETQYF
CDR3 DNA: TGTGCCAGCAGAAGGGTCGGAGAGACCCAGTACTTC

clone size: -
J gene: TRBJ2-3
D gene: TRBD2
V gene: TRBV5-1
CDR3 protein: CASSVLAGDDTQYF
CDR3 DNA: TGCGCCAGCAGCGTACTAGCGGGAGATGATACGCAGTATTTT

clone size: -
J gene: TRBJ2-7
D gene: -
V gene: TRBV30
CDR3 protein: CACGGLYEQYF
CDR3 DNA: TGTGCCTGTGGGGGCCTCTACGAGCAGTACTTC

clone size: -
J gene: TRBJ2-5
D gene: TRBD1
V gene: TRBV7-3
CDR3 protein: CASSISGQGGETQYF
CDR3 DNA: TGTGCCAGCAGCATCTCCGGACAGGGGGGAGAGACCCAGTACTTC

clone size: -
J gene: TRBJ1-5
D gene: -
V gene: TRBV18
CDR3 protein: CASSGTRGFNQPQHF
CDR3 DNA: TGTGCCAGCTCAGGCACCAGGGGTTTTAATCAGCCCCAGCATTTT

clone size: -
J gene: TRBJ2-1
D gene: TRBD1
V gene: TRBV7-2
CDR3 protein: CANPRQGLSNEQFF
CDR3 DNA: TGTGCCAACCCTCGACAGGGCCTAAGCAATGAGCAGTTCTTC

clone size: -
J gene: TRBJ2-7
D gene: -
V gene: TRBV10-1
CDR3 protein: CASSEYVGGGYEQYF
CDR3 DNA: TGCGCCAGCAGTGAGTATGTCGGAGGAGGGTACGAGCAGTACTTC

clone size: -
J gene: TRBJ2-3
D gene: -
V gene: TRBV6-1
CDR3 protein: CASSEQRGDTQYF
CDR3 DNA: TGTGCCAGCAGTGAACAAAGGGGGGATACGCAGTATTTT

clone size: -
J gene: TRBJ2-3
D gene: TRBD2
V gene: TRBV7-3
CDR3 protein: CASSLSGSGADTQYF
CDR3 DNA: TGTGCCAGCAGCCTTAGCGGGAGTGGGGCAGATACGCAGTATTTT

clone size: -
J gene: TRBJ2-1
D gene: TRBD2
V gene: TRBV7-9
CDR3 protein: CASSLFKREINEQFF
CDR3 DNA: TGTGCCAGCAGCTTATTTAAGCGGGAGATAAATGAGCAGTTCTTC

clone size: -
J gene: TRBJ2-5
D gene: -
V gene: TRBV19
CDR3 protein: CASSGGGETQYF
CDR3 DNA: TGTGCCAGTAGTGGGGGTGGAGAGACCCAGTACTTC

clone size: -
J gene: TRBJ1-2
D gene: -
V gene: TRBV9
CDR3 protein: CASEGGVNYGYTF
CDR3 DNA: TGTGCCAGCGAGGGCGGGGTTAACTATGGCTACACCTTC

clone size: -
J gene: TRBJ2-2
D gene: TRBD2
V gene: TRBV7-2
CDR3 protein: CASSLITSGRRGELFF
CDR3 DNA: TGTGCCAGCAGCTTAATTACTAGCGGGAGACGAGGGGAGCTGTTTTTT

clone size: few
J gene: TRBJ2-3
D gene: TRBD2
V gene: TRBV6-1
CDR3 protein: CASSEQREQPQYF
CDR3 DNA: TGTGCCAGCAGTGAACAGCGGGAGCAGCCGCAGTATTTT

clone size: -
J gene: TRBJ1-5
D gene: -
V gene: TRBV20-1
CDR3 protein: CSARVGEPQHF
CDR3 DNA: TGCAGTGCTAGAGTAGGGGAGCCCCAGCATTTT

clone size: -
J gene: TRBJ1-1
D gene: -
V gene: TRBV19
CDR3 protein: CASSRGGGNTEAFF
CDR3 DNA: TGTGCCAGTAGTCGGGGGGGAGGAAACACTGAAGCTTTCTTT

clone size: -
J gene: TRBJ2-1
D gene: TRBD2
V gene: TRBV9
CDR3 protein: CASSVRAGEGNEQFF
CDR3 DNA: TGTGCCAGCAGCGTTAGGGCGGGAGAGGGCAATGAGCAGTTCTTC

clone size: -
J gene: TRBJ2-1
D gene: TRBD2
V gene: TRBV9
CDR3 protein: CASGRLAGNNEQFF
CDR3 DNA: TGTGCCAGCGGACGACTAGCGGGCAACAATGAGCAGTTCTTC

clone size: -
J gene: TRBJ2-3
D gene: TRBD2
V gene: TRBV5-1
CDR3 protein: CASSLTSGTDTQYF
CDR3 DNA: TGCGCCAGCAGCTTAACTAGCGGTACAGATACGCAGTATTTT

clone size: -
J gene: TRBJ2-3
D gene: -
V gene: TRBV12-2
CDR3 protein: CASRLVLAGGFRDTDTQYF
CDR3 DNA: TGTGCAAGTCGCTTAGTTCTAGCGGGAGGATTTAGAGACACAGATACGCAGTATTTT

clone size: -
J gene: TRBJ1-3
D gene: -
V gene: TRBV5-1
CDR3 protein: CASSPTGTAYSGNTIYF
CDR3 DNA: TGCGCCAGCAGCCCAACGGGGACCGCATACTCTGGAAACACCATATATTTT

clone size: -
J gene: TRBJ2-1
D gene: TRBD2
V gene: TRBV7-2
CDR3 protein: CASQTSRNYNEQFF
CDR3 DNA: TGTGCCAGCCAGACTAGCAGAAACTACAATGAGCAGTTCTTC

clone size: once
J gene: TRBJ2-5
D gene: TRBD2
V gene: TRBV7-2
CDR3 protein: CASSLYRTSGQETQYF
CDR3 DNA: TGTGCCAGCAGCTTATACCGGACTAGCGGCCAAGAGACCCAGTACTTC

clone size: -
J gene: TRBJ1-1
D gene: TRBD1
V gene: TRBV27
CDR3 protein: CASSWTGNTEAFF
CDR3 DNA: TGTGCCAGCAGTTGGACAGGGAACACTGAAGCTTTCTTT

clone size: once
J gene: TRBJ2-1
D gene: TRBD2
V gene: TRBV7-2
CDR3 protein: CASSPLRLAGSDEQFF
CDR3 DNA: TGTGCCAGCAGCCCCTTGCGACTAGCGGGCAGCGATGAGCAGTTCTTC

clone size: -
J gene: TRBJ2-3
D gene: -
V gene: TRBV18
CDR3 protein: CASSALKGLPYTDTQYF
CDR3 DNA: TGTGCCAGCTCAGCGCTCAAAGGGCTACCTTACACAGATACGCAGTATTTT

clone size: -
J gene: TRBJ1-2
D gene: TRBD1
V gene: TRBV6-1
CDR3 protein: CASSERQGATYGYTF
CDR3 DNA: TGTGCCAGCAGTGAACGGCAGGGGGCCACGTATGGCTACACCTTC

clone size: -
J gene: TRBJ1-1
D gene: -
V gene: TRBV5-6
CDR3 protein: CASSLVAGSEPEAFF
CDR3 DNA: TGTGCCAGCAGCTTGGTGGCGGGCTCCGAACCTGAAGCTTTCTTT

clone size: -
J gene: TRBJ1-2
D gene: -
V gene: TRBV9
CDR3 protein: CASSVTGTRGYTF
CDR3 DNA: TGTGCCAGCAGCGTAACAGGGACTCGTGGGTACACCTTC

clone size: -
J gene: TRBJ1-1
D gene: -
V gene: TRBV6-1
CDR3 protein: CASRYANTEAFF
CDR3 DNA: TGTGCCAGCAGGTATGCGAACACTGAAGCTTTCTTT

clone size: -
J gene: TRBJ1-1
D gene: -
V gene: TRBV5-4
CDR3 protein: CASTPNSGQINTEAFF
CDR3 DNA: TGTGCCAGCACTCCGAACTCCGGACAGATAAACACTGAAGCTTTCTTT

clone size: -
J gene: TRBJ2-5
D gene: TRBD2
V gene: TRBV29-1
CDR3 protein: CSVETPSGRARETQYF
CDR3 DNA: TGCAGCGTTGAGACCCCTAGCGGGAGGGCCAGGGAGACCCAGTACTTC

clone size: -
J gene: TRBJ2-4
D gene: -
V gene: TRBV28
CDR3 protein: CASSLWLENIQYF
CDR3 DNA: TGTGCCAGCAGTTTATGGCTAGAAAACATTCAGTACTTC

clone size: -
J gene: TRBJ2-7
D gene: -
V gene: TRBV5-1
CDR3 protein: CASSRDDEQYF
CDR3 DNA: TGCGCCAGCAGCCGGGACGACGAGCAGTACTTC

clone size: -
J gene: TRBJ1-2
D gene: TRBD1
V gene: TRBV5-1
CDR3 protein: CASSLRQGDYGYTF
CDR3 DNA: TGCGCCAGCAGCTTGAGACAGGGTGACTATGGCTACACCTTC

clone size: -
J gene: TRBJ1-1
D gene: -
V gene: TRBV5-6
CDR3 protein: CASSPPWGGGGRTEAFF
CDR3 DNA: TGTGCCAGCAGCCCCCCCTGGGGGGGTGGGGGTCGCACTGAAGCTTTCTTT

clone size: -
J gene: TRBJ2-7
D gene: -
V gene: TRBV9
CDR3 protein: CASSVVPGHEQYF
CDR3 DNA: TGTGCCAGCAGCGTAGTCCCTGGACACGAGCAGTACTTC